The 28 T cell receptor beta chains reported below all come from one sample, sequenced in a study of OX40 agonist ivuxolimab in advanced cancers. Measured with immunoSEQ multiplex PCR; TCRdb has only the in-frame clones, and not every one. The sample shows under 80,000 clones, around 86% of them seen only once. The sample in question was CD4+ or CD8+ T cells sorted from blood, obtained in a trial of the OX40 agonist ivuxolimab. The receptors were sampled from an adult with an advanced solid tumor such as melanoma, head and neck, liver or kidney cancer.

The chain couples TRBV30 to TRBJ1-2; 10 nucleotides line up with TRBD1. The junction had 4 bases not matched to a gene; V was cut back by 2 bases and J by 4 bases. The CDR3 consists of 14 residues. Germline loops: CDR1 GTSNPN, CDR2 SVGIG (reference sequence). The chain's CDR3 is CAWSKTGGVYGYTF. The CDR3 bases are TGTGCCTGGAGTAAGACAGGGGGCGTCTATGGCTACACCTTC.

This clone came up a few times. The CDR3 DNA reads as TGTGCCACCAGCTCTCCCTCGGGCAGGGGGCGACGGGGCTACACCTTC. The encoded protein is CATSSPSGRGRRGYTF. The gene calls are TRBV15 and TRBJ1-2; TRBD1 aligns across 8 bases. The V gene end was trimmed by 5 bases and the J gene end by 8 bases; junction bases not matched to a gene: 16. CDR1 LNHNV and CDR2 YYDKDF come from the germline V gene (reference sequence). The CDR3 is made up of 16 amino acids. The whole variable domain, filled in from reference TRBV15 and TRBJ1-2, reads DAMVIQNPRYQVTQFGKPVTLSCSQTLNHNVMYWYQQKSSQAPKLLFHYYDKDFNNEADTPDNFQSRRPNTSFCFLDIRSPGLGDTAMYLCATSSPSGRGRRGYTFGSGTRLTVV.

V and J are TRBV7-9 and TRBJ2-3, with a tentative D call TRBD2 (5 bases). This CDR3 region has 17 residues. V lost 1 base and J 6 bases, leaving 20 bases between the germline ends. Germline values: CDR1 SEHNR, CDR2 FQNEAQ (reference sequence). For the CDR3, the DNA is TGTGCCAGCAGCTTAGGGGAGTACTATAGAAGTACGGATACGCAGTATTTT. Its protein is CASSLGEYYRSTDTQYF. Looking up the rest from reference TRBV7-9 and TRBJ2-3 gives the full variable domain: DTGVSQNPRHKITKRGQNVTFRCDPISEHNRLYWYRQTLGQGPEFLTYFQNEAQLEKSRLLSDRFSAERPKGSFSTLEIQRTEQGDSAMYLCASSLGEYYRSTDTQYFGPGTRLTVL.

The chain is built from TRBV5-1 and TRBJ2-7, with D possibly being TRBD2 (5 bases). CDR3 size: 14 residues. Germline V CDR1 and CDR2: SGHRS, YFSETQ. The V and J ends lost 4 bases and 3 bases respectively, with 14 bases between them. The CDR3 sequence is CASSPNGDFYEQYF. The CDR3 DNA sequence: TGCGCCAGCAGCCCGAACGGGGATTTCTACGAGCAGTACTTC.

The rearrangement links TRBV28 to TRBJ1-4; 9 nucleotides match TRBD1. Trimming cost V 2 bases and J 5 bases; bases outside gene matches: 6. The length of the CDR3 is 16 residues. Germline CDR1 is MDHEN and CDR2 is SYDVKM. CDR3 protein: CASSLRGQGLNEKLFF. The CDR3 nucleotides read TGTGCCAGCAGTTTAAGGGGACAGGGCTTAAATGAAAAACTGTTTTTT. Looking up the rest from reference TRBV28 and TRBJ1-4 gives the full variable domain: DVKVTQSSRYLVKRTGEKVFLECVQDMDHENMFWYRQDPGLGLRLIYFSYDVKMKEKGDIPEGYSVSREKKERFSLILESASTNQTSMYLCASSLRGQGLNEKLFFGSGTQLSVL.

V and J are TRBV5-1 and TRBJ2-2; D remains unclear. CDR3 length: 12 amino acids. The germline V gene has CDR1 SGHRS and CDR2 YFSETQ. Trimming stripped 6 bases from V and 6 bases from J, with 9 bases between. This CDR3 reads CASTSGSGELFF. The CDR3 bases are TGCGCCAGCACTTCAGGATCCGGGGAGCTGTTTTTT.

V usage is TRBV11-3 and J usage is TRBJ2-7; D remains unclear. Germline CDR1 reads SGHNT; CDR2 reads YENEEA. V was shortened by 1 base and J by 2 bases, with 9 bases between the two germline ends. The CDR3 totals 14 residues. The CDR3 here is CASSLAEPPYEQYF. The CDR3 DNA reads TGTGCCAGCAGCTTAGCGGAGCCTCCCTACGAGCAGTACTTC.

The chain recombines TRBV28 with TRBJ1-1; no clear D gene. Trimming removed 4 bases at V and 2 bases at J, with 8 bases between. Germline V gene lookup returns CDR1 MDHEN and CDR2 SYDVKM. The CDR3 is 13 amino acids. The CDR3 DNA sequence: TGTGCCAGCAGTTCCGGGGTTAACACTGAAGCTTTCTTT. Translation gives CASSSGVNTEAFF.

The rearrangement joins TRBV9 to TRBJ2-1; D not certain. Germline lookup yields CDR1 SGDLS and CDR2 YYNGEE. Trimming removed 3 bases from V and 5 bases from J, with 6 bases in between. This CDR3 spans 12 amino acids. The CDR3 sequence: CASSGLNNEQFF. CDR3 in DNA: TGTGCCAGCAGCGGCCTTAACAATGAGCAGTTCTTC.

This chain uses TRBV11-2 with TRBJ2-1; D not certain. V was clipped by 7 bases and J by 0 bases, with 16 bases between them. The CDR3 sequence is 16 residues long. Germline V gene sequence: CDR1 SGHAT, CDR2 FQNNGV. The CDR3 region has the DNA TGTGCCAGCACCCAAGACCCGGATAGCTCCTACAATGAGCAGTTCTTC. Translated, it gives CASTQDPDSSYNEQFF.

The chain combines TRBV5-5 with TRBJ2-1; D is ambiguous. CDR1 and CDR2 (germline): SGHKS, YYEKEE (reference sequence). V was clipped by 6 bases and J by 9 bases, with 16 bases between them. The CDR3 consists of 13 residues. The CDR3 region is CASTVNPKGEQFF. CDR3 sequence (DNA): TGTGCCAGCACCGTGAATCCGAAAGGTGAGCAGTTCTTC.

This clone came up once. The rearrangement links TRBV19 to TRBJ2-5; 10 bases fit TRBD1. Looked up from germline, CDR1 is LNHDA and CDR2 is SQIVND (reference sequence). The V segment lost 4 bases and the J segment 4 bases; nucleotides outside the gene matches: 12. The CDR3 runs 17 residues. CDR3 in amino acids: CASSTSTRQGARETQYF. The DNA for the CDR3 is TGTGCCAGTAGTACCTCAACCAGACAGGGGGCACGAGAGACCCAGTACTTC.

DNA for the CDR3: TGTGCCAGCAGCGTAGGCTCAGGCACTAATTCACCCCTCCACTTT. This codes for CASSVGSGTNSPLHF. The chain has TRBV9 and TRBJ1-6, with D uncertain. Per germline, CDR1 SGDLS and CDR2 YYNGEE. This CDR3 spans 15 amino acids. Trimming stripped 0 bases from V and 6 bases from J, with 10 bases between.

V usage is TRBV9 and J usage is TRBJ1-4, with 8 bases matching TRBD1. V shed 3 bases and J 6 bases; nucleotides not matched to a gene: 7. The germline gives CDR1 SGDLS, CDR2 YYNGEE. The CDR3 length is 15 residues. DNA for the CDR3: TGTGCCAGCAGCGCGCAGGGGGCGGTGGATGAAAAACTGTTTTTT. Amino acid sequence: CASSAQGAVDEKLFF.

This clone is a singleton in its sample. The V and J genes are TRBV2 and TRBJ2-1; 15 bases line up with TRBD2. This CDR3 comprises 16 residues. V was clipped by 4 bases and J by 9 bases; unmatched bases: 7. The germline V gene has CDR1 SNHLY and CDR2 FYNNEI. The CDR3 spells CASSGTSGRGTIEQFF. The CDR3 coding sequence is TGTGCCAGCAGTGGGACTAGCGGGAGGGGTACGATTGAGCAGTTCTTC. Full variable domain (rest looked up from reference TRBV2 and TRBJ2-1): EPEVTQTPSHQVTQMGQEVILRCVPISNHLYFYWYRQILGQKVEFLVSFYNNEISEKSEIFDDQFSVERPDGSNFTLKIRSTKLEDSAMYFCASSGTSGRGTIEQFFGPGTRLTVL.

This clone came up once. The gene calls are TRBV19 and TRBJ2-5; tentatively, D is TRBD1 (8 bases). The CDR3 sequence is 15 residues long. Germline CDR1 and CDR2: LNHDA and SQIVND (reference sequence). V lost 6 bases and J lost 4, with 18 bases in between. DNA for the CDR3: TGTGCCAGTAGCAACGACAGGGGCGGGGGAGAGACCCAGTACTTC. It encodes CASSNDRGGGETQYF.

This chain connects TRBV18 to TRBJ1-2; possibly TRBD1 for D (5 bases). In germline, CDR1 is KGHSH, CDR2 LQKENI. The CDR3 runs to 14 residues. Trimming removed 2 bases at V and 8 bases at J, with 15 bases between. CDR3 protein: CASSPSQGTEGYTF. The CDR3, as DNA: TGTGCCAGCTCACCAAGTCAGGGAACAGAGGGCTACACCTTC.

CDR3 amino acids: CASSGQGSGEQFF. The DNA for the CDR3 is TGTGCCAGCAGTGGACAGGGGTCGGGGGAGCAGTTCTTC. The chain couples TRBV6-5 to TRBJ2-1, with 9 bases matching TRBD1. CDR3 size: 13 residues. After removal of 5 bases from V and 10 bases from J, the junction contained 6 bases not matched to a gene. Germline V lookup: CDR1 MNHEY, CDR2 SVGAGI.

V usage is TRBV10-3 and J usage is TRBJ2-1; TRBD2 matches at 8 bases. From germline, CDR1 is ENHRY and CDR2 SYGVKD. The CDR3 runs to 16 residues. The V gene end was trimmed by 3 bases and the J gene end by 4 bases; junction bases not matched to a gene: 8. This chain's CDR3 is CAISDPVAGSYNEQFF. The CDR3 DNA follows: TGTGCCATCAGTGACCCGGTAGCGGGATCGTACAATGAGCAGTTCTTC.

The chain couples TRBV19 to TRBJ1-3; 7 bases are a match to TRBD1. The germline V gene has CDR1 LNHDA and CDR2 SQIVND (reference sequence). The ends lost 4 bases at V and 2 bases at J; junction bases unmatched: 5. The CDR3 is 15 amino acids. CDR3 DNA sequence: TGTGCCAGTAGTAAGGAGGGGGCGGCTGGAAACACCATATATTTT. This codes for CASSKEGAAGNTIYF.

The rearrangement links TRBV5-6 to TRBJ1-3; D is ambiguous. CDR1 is SGHDT and CDR2 is YYEEEE in the germline V gene. The CDR3 runs to 13 residues. Trimming removed 4 bases at V and 3 bases at J, with 8 bases between. CDR3 nucleotide sequence: TGTGCCAGCAGCCTACAGCTTGGAAACACCATATATTTT. It codes for CASSLQLGNTIYF.

This clone appeared a few times. This chain joins TRBV6-1 and TRBJ1-5; tentative D call: TRBD1 (5 bases). The CDR3 runs to 14 residues. V was shortened by 10 bases and J by 7 bases, with 20 bases between the two germline ends. Germline loops: CDR1 MNHNS, CDR2 SASEGT. The CDR3 DNA follows: TGTGCCACCCAGTGGTCAGGGCAGAACCAGCCCCAGCATTTT. Residues: CATQWSGQNQPQHF.

V gene TRBV6-5 combines with J gene TRBJ1-5; 7 nucleotides line up with TRBD1. J lost 0 bases, V lost 5 bases, and 4 bases had no gene match. Per the germline V gene, CDR1 is MNHEY and CDR2 is SVGAGI. The CDR3 loop spans 15 amino acids. CDR3 protein: CASSLTGISNQPQHF. The CDR3 bases are TGTGCCAGCAGTCTGACAGGGATTAGCAATCAGCCCCAGCATTTT.

This clone is a singleton in its sample. The V call is TRBV5-1, the J call TRBJ2-5; 9 nucleotides match TRBD1. J lost 4 bases, V lost 3 bases, and 10 bases had no gene match. The germline V gene has CDR1 SGHRS and CDR2 YFSETQ. This CDR3 is built from 16 residues. CDR3 sequence (DNA): TGCGCCAGCAGCTCCAAAACCGGGACAGGGTCAGAGACCCAGTACTTC. This sequence encodes CASSSKTGTGSETQYF.

Only a few counts were recorded for this clone. This rearrangement joins TRBV7-9 to TRBJ1-6; possibly TRBD1 for D (5 bases). CDR3 length: 16 residues. Trimming cost V 3 bases and J 5 bases, with 14 bases left between them. Germline V CDR1 and CDR2: SEHNR, FQNEAQ (reference sequence). The CDR3 region has the DNA TGTGCCAGCAGCTTCTTTGGGGCTGGGGATAATTCACCCCTCCACTTT. It is translated as CASSFFGAGDNSPLHF. Variable domain in full (rest from reference TRBV7-9 and TRBJ1-6): DTGVSQNPRHKITKRGQNVTFRCDPISEHNRLYWYRQTLGQGPEFLTYFQNEAQLEKSRLLSDRFSAERPKGSFSTLEIQRTEQGDSAMYLCASSFFGAGDNSPLHFGNGTRLTVT.

The chain couples TRBV18 to TRBJ1-4; 8 nucleotides line up with TRBD1. The length of the CDR3 is 15 residues. CDR1 KGHSH and CDR2 LQKENI come from the germline V gene. J gave up 7 bases and V 1 base, and 5 bases lay outside the gene matches. CDR3 residues: CASSPRDRKGEKLFF. The CDR3 DNA is TGTGCCAGCTCACCACGGGACAGGAAGGGTGAAAAACTGTTTTTT. Full variable domain (rest looked up from reference TRBV18 and TRBJ1-4): NAGVMQNPRHLVRRRGQEARLRCSPMKGHSHVYWYRQLPEEGLKFMVYLQKENIIDESGMPKERFSAEFPKEGPSILRIQQVVRGDSAAYFCASSPRDRKGEKLFFGSGTQLSVL.

Comment on this clone: At one end the junction does not follow the germline gene, possibly because of a read error. The chain links TRBV27 to TRBJ1-1; tentatively, D is TRBD1 (5 bases). Looked up from germline, CDR1 is MNHEY and CDR2 is SMNVEV (reference sequence). The CDR3 consists of 13 residues. The CDR3, as DNA: TGCTGCGCAGGGTATGGGATGAACACTGAAGCTTTCTTT. Translating gives CCAGYGMNTEAFF.

The chain employs TRBV7-2 and TRBJ2-3, with a possible D match to TRBD2 (5 bases). The CDR3 runs to 15 residues. The germline V gene encodes CDR1 SGHTA and CDR2 FQGNSA. Trimming removed 2 bases from V and 5 bases from J, with 14 bases in between. The CDR3 sequence is CASSLRSAGKDTQYF. The CDR3 region has the DNA TGTGCCAGCAGCTTAAGGTCCGCCGGGAAAGATACGCAGTATTTT.